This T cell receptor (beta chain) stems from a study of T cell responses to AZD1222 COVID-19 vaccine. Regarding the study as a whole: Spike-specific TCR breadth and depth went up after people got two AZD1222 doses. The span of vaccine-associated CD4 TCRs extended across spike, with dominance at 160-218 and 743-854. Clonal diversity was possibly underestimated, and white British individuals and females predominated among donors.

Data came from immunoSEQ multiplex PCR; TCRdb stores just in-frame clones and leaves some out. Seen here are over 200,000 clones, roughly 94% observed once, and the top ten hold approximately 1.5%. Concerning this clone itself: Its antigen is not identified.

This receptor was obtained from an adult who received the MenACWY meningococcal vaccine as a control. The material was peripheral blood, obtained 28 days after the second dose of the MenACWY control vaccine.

CDR3 in amino acids: CASSPKGRTGGETQYF. In DNA, the CDR3 is TGCGCCAGCAGCCCAAAGGGGCGCACGGGAGGAGAGACCCAGTACTTC. The chain recombines TRBV5-1 with TRBJ2-5; TRBD2 aligns across 7 bases. The length of the CDR3 is 16 residues. Trimming removed 4 bases from V and 4 bases from J; junction bases left unmatched: 13. In germline, CDR1 is SGHRS, CDR2 YFSETQ.